Sequencing of this T cell receptor beta chain was carried out in a study of blood T cell repertoires in COVID-19. Original data processing: Reference gene primers were amplified, and this amplification served to estimate nucleated cell counts. This table comes from immunoSEQ multiplex PCR, and its TCRdb copy is limited to in-frame clones, with some not included. The D gene and trimming were derived from the DNA, and the V and J assignments and clone size from that table. The sample includes 400,000 to 500,000 clones, roughly 88% of them seen just once. The V end lost 0 bases, the J end lost 6 bases, and 14 bases lay between the germline ends. Germline V gene data show CDR1 as WSHSY and CDR2 as SAAADI. The CDR3 has 15 amino acids.

This clonotype was obtained from a woman aged 25 to 39 with active or convalescent COVID-19. The chain is built from TRBV10-2 and TRBJ1-1; D is unresolved. The sample was peripheral blood. CDR3 protein: CASSESRGKGAEAFF. The CDR3 DNA follows: TGCGCCAGCAGTGAGTCACGGGGTAAAGGCGCTGAAGCTTTCTTT.